These 3 T cell receptor beta chains came from one sample sequenced in a study of T cells in Graves' hyperthyroidism and ophthalmopathy. Amplification of TCR beta CDR3 regions used RNA as the template. HTBI primers drove first-round RT-PCR of the TCR CDR3. TCRdb passed the multiplex PCR reads through MiXCR, listing each CDR3 protein once. The sample shows around 300,000 distinct CDR3 sequences, about an eighth of them seen only once. Sequencing input: blood. The receptors were gathered from a woman aged 25 to 39 with Graves' hyperthyroidism that later progressed to Graves' ophthalmopathy.

A few counts support this clonotype. The V gene is TRBV9, the J gene TRBJ2-1; TRBD2 agrees at 12 bases. Trimming took 3 bases from V and 0 from J; bases not matched to a gene: 4. In germline, CDR1 is SGDLS, CDR2 YYNGEE. The length of the CDR3 is 17 residues. The CDR3 here is CASSERLAGDSYNEQFF. The CDR3 DNA reads as TGTGCCAGCAGCGAAAGACTAGCGGGGGACTCCTACAATGAGCAGTTCTTC.

This clonotype was counted ten times or more. This chain connects TRBV3-1 to TRBJ2-7; 9 bases align to TRBD2. The CDR3 spans 16 residues. Germline CDR1 LGHDT, CDR2 YNNKEL (reference sequence). Losses at the gene ends were 6 bases for V and 1 base for J; bases not matched to a gene: 10. CDR3 DNA: TGTGCCAGCAGTTATAGCGGGGGCTCGCGATCCTACGAGCAGTACTTC. Protein product: CASSYSGGSRSYEQYF.

As regards this clonotype: As the CDR3 is not closed by the conserved phenylalanine or tryptophan, this likely results from a read error. The V gene is TRBV7-2, the J gene TRBJ2-2; D perhaps matches TRBD2 (6 bases). The CDR3 contains 14 residues. The V gene lost 5 bases and the J gene lost 3 bases, with 10 bases spanning the gap. Germline V gene sequence: CDR1 SGHTA, CDR2 FQGNSA. The CDR3 DNA follows: TGTGCCAGCAGCCTGGGACTTCACACCGGGGAGCTGTTTGTT. It encodes CASSLGLHTGELFV.